In this sample, the clone carrying this TCR beta chain turned up a few times. Its antigen is not known. The PCR ran on 60 Vbeta and 13 Jbeta primers. Here immunoSEQ multiplex PCR was the method, and the copy in TCRdb shows in-frame clones only, minus some. Among roughly 180,000 clones listed, approximately 84% were seen once. The sample is drawn from a study of cytomegalovirus exposure and HLA in healthy donors. Though probably carrying unrecorded immune exposures, donors were nominally healthy at sampling. Losses at the gene ends were 5 bases for V and 4 bases for J; bases not matched to a gene: 6. This CDR3 comprises 15 residues. CDR1 LNHDA and CDR2 SQIVND come from the germline V gene (reference sequence). Points from the study as a whole: In vitro assays verified that three CMV-associated chains recognized CMV antigens specifically. Analysis was carried out at a later point, and it linked a missense DCLRE1C variant to TCR beta V- and J-gene trimming. Segments of the TCR beta V type were, in most cases, productive about 87% or about 30% of the time in an earlier analysis.

The TCR comes from a man aged 30 to 39 in good health and CMV-seronegative. What was sequenced was PBMCs. The genes are TRBV19 and TRBJ1-5, with 9 bases fitting TRBD1. The CDR3 here is CASSYRGRGNQPQHF. The DNA of the CDR3 is TGTGCCAGTAGTTACAGGGGGCGCGGGAATCAGCCCCAGCATTTT.